Included here is one TCR beta chain sequence, with context. The data derive from a study of T cell changes during pregnancy in multiple sclerosis. V dropped 5 bases and J dropped 1 base, with 13 bases sitting between them. CDR1 LNHDA and CDR2 SQIVND come from the germline V gene (reference sequence). The CDR3 covers 15 residues. Method: immunoSEQ multiplex PCR; TCRdb's copy keeps in-frame clones and lacks some. The sample consists of about 130,000 clones, around 95% of them appearing once. Sequences were derived from peripheral blood, sampled after pregnancy. The source of this sequence is a female donor with multiple sclerosis, enrolled in a pregnancy study. The chain carries TRBV19 and TRBJ2-3, with D possibly TRBD2 on 5 matching bases. The CDR3 region has the DNA TGTGCCAGTAGTCGTACGGGAAGCGGCACAGATACGCAGTATTTT. This gives the protein CASSRTGSGTDTQYF.